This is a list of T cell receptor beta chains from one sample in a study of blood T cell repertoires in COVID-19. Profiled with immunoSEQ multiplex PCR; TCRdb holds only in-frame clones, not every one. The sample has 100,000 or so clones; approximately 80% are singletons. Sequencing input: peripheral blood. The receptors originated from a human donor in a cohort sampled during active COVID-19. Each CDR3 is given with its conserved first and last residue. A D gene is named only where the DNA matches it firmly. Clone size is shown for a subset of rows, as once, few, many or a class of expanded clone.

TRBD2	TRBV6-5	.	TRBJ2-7	TGTGCCAGCAGTTATCAAGCGGGAACTTACGAGCAGTACTTC	CASSYQAGTYEQYF
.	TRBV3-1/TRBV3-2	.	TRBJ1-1	TGTGCCAGCAGCCGCCAACTACTTTCGAACACTGAAGCTTTCTTT	CASSRQLLSNTEAFF
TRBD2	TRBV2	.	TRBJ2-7	TGTGCCAGCAGTCAACGGGGGCCCGGGACTAGCGGGAGGACCTACGAGCAGTACTTC	CASSQRGPGTSGRTYEQYF
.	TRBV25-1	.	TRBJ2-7	TGTGCCAGCAGTGCGGACAACCTTTCGAAGCAGTACTTC	CASSADNLSKQYF
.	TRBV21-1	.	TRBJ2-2	TGTGCCAGCAGGCTAGAGGCCGGGGAGCTGTTTTTT	CASRLEAGELFF
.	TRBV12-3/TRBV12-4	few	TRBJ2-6	TGTGCCACCGACAGCTCTGGGGCCAACGTCCTGACTTTC	CATDSSGANVLTF
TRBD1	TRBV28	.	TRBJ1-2	TGTGCCAGCAGTTTAGTCGGACAGGGAGTTGGAGGGTATGGCTACACCTTC	CASSLVGQGVGGYGYTF
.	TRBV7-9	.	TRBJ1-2	TGTGCCAGCAGCTTACCGGGGAACTATGGTTACACCTTC	CASSLPGNYGYTF
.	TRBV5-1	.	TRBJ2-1	TGCGCCAGCAGCTTACGCGAGCACTCCTACAATGAGCAGTTCTTC	CASSLREHSYNEQFF
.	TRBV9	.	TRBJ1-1	TGTGCCAGCAGCGGTAGAAGTGGAGGGAACACTGAAGCTTTCTTT	CASSGRSGGNTEAFF
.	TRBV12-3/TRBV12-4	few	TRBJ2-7	TGTGCCAGCAGTTCGGGTCATTCCTACGAGCAGTACTTC	CASSSGHSYEQYF
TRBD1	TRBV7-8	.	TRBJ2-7	TGTGCCAGCAGCTTGGACAGGGCTTACGAGCAGTACTTC	CASSLDRAYEQYF
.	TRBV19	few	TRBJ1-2	TGTGCCAGTAGTATCGGCGGGGCCGGCTATGGCTACACCTTC	CASSIGGAGYGYTF
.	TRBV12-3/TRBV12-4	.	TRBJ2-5	TGTGCCAGCACCAGGGCCCCCAGGGAGACCCAGTACTTC	CASTRAPRETQYF
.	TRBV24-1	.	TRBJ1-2	TGTGCCACCTCGGCTGAGGGTTATGGCTACACCTTC	CATSAEGYGYTF
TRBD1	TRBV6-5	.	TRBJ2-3	TGTGCCAGCACGAACTACGGGACAGGGGGTTCGCAGTATTTT	CASTNYGTGGSQYF
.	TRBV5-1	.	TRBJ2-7	TGCGCCAGCAGCAAGTCCCGGGGTCTGGTCTACGAGCAGTACTTC	CASSKSRGLVYEQYF
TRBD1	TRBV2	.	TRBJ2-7	TGTGCCAGCACCCCAGACAGGGGGGACTACGAGCAGTACTTC	CASTPDRGDYEQYF
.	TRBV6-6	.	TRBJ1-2	TGTGCCAGCAGTCCCGGGACAAACTATGGCTACACCTTC	CASSPGTNYGYTF
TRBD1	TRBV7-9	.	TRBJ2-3	TGTGCCAGCAGCTTTTTAGGACAGGGTAAAGATACGCAGTATTTT	CASSFLGQGKDTQYF
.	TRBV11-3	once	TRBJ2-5	TGTGCCAGCAGCTTTAACATGCTAGCGCGACCCCAAATTGCCCAAGAGACCCAGTACTTC	CASSFNMLARPQIAQETQYF
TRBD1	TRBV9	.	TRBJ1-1	TGTGCCAGCAACCCGGGACAGGGGTTGGGGAACACTGAAGCTTTCTTT	CASNPGQGLGNTEAFF
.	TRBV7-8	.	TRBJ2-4	TGTGCCAGCAGCAGGGGACTCCGAAACATTCAGTACTTC	CASSRGLRNIQYF
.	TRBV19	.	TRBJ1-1	TGTGCCAGTAGTGAGTTCTGGTCTGAAGCTTTCTTT	CASSEFWSEAFF
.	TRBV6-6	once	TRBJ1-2	TGTGCCAGCAGTTACCGGGACATCGCAGCATATGGCTACACCTTC	CASSYRDIAAYGYTF
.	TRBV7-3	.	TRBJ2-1	TGTGCCAGCAGCCCCGAGGGCCTCTCCTACAATGAGCAGTTCTTC	CASSPEGLSYNEQFF
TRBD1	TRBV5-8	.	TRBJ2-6	TGTGCCAGCAGCTTGACAGGGGGTCAAACCGGGGCCAACGTCCTGACTTTC	CASSLTGGQTGANVLTF
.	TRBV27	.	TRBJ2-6	TGTGCCAGCAGTTCCTTCTCTGGGGCCAACGTCCTGACTTTC	CASSSFSGANVLTF
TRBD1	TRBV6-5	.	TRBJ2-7	TGTGCCAGCAGTTTGACTTCTGGGACAGGGGGTAACGAGCAGTACTTC	CASSLTSGTGGNEQYF
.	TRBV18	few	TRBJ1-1	TGTGCCAGCTCACCGCGGCGGCAGGGCTTGAACACTGAAGCTTTCTTT	CASSPRRQGLNTEAFF
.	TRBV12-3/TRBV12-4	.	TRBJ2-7	TGTGCCAGCAGTTTAGACCGCTATCTATACTTC	CASSLDRYLYF
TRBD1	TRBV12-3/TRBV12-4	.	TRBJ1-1	TGTGCCAGCAGTGGGACAGTCTCTGAAGCTTTCTTT	CASSGTVSEAFF
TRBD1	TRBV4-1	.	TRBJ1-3	TGCGCCAGCAGCCAACGTGGACAGGGAGAAAACACCATATATTTT	CASSQRGQGENTIYF
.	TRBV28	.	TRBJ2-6	TGTGCCAGCAGTTTGACAGGGGCCAACGTCCTGACTTTC	CASSLTGANVLTF
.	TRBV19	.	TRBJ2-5	TGTGCCAGTAGTCAGGGGGGTTTGTGGAAAGAGACCCAGTACTTC	CASSQGGLWKETQYF
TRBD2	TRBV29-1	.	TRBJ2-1	TGCAGCGTTGGGGGACTAGCGGGAGGGCTTATGGATGAGCAGTTCTTC	CSVGGLAGGLMDEQFF
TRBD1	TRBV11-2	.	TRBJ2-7	TGTGCCAGCAGCCCTCTGAGGGGGCGCTACGAGCAGTACTTC	CASSPLRGRYEQYF
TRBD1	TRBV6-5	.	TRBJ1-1	TGTGCCAGCAGGGTGACAGGGGGAGCTTTCTTT	CASRVTGGAFF
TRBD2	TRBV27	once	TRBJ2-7	TGTGTATTAAGGGGGACTAGCGGGTCGAGCTCCCACCATATCGCGCAGTACTTC	CVLRGTSGSSSHHIAQYF
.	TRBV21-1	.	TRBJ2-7	TGTGCCAGCAAATTCCAAATCCCCTACGAGCAGTACTTC	CASKFQIPYEQYF
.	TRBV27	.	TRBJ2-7	TGTGCCAGCAGTCCCATGGGGACATCTGAGTACGAGCAGTACTTC	CASSPMGTSEYEQYF
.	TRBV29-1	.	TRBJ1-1	TGCAGCGTTGAACTTGGCAGGTTGAACACTGAAGCTTTCTTT	CSVELGRLNTEAFF
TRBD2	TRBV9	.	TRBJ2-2	TGTGCCAGCAGCGTAGAAGGTGGGAGGGACACCGGGGAGCTGTTTTTT	CASSVEGGRDTGELFF
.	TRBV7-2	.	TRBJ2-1	TGTGCCAGCAGCTTAGTGGTGGGGGGCTACAATGAGCAGTTCTTC	CASSLVVGGYNEQFF
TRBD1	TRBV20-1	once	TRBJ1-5	TGCAGTGCTAGTTCATCAGGGGGCGATCAGCCCCAGCATTTT	CSASSSGGDQPQHF
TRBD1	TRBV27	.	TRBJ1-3	TGTGCCAGCAGTTTAGGGACAGGGGTCGGAAACACCATATATTTT	CASSLGTGVGNTIYF
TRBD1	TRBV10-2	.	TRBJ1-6	TGCGCCAGCAGTGAAATGGCAGGGGGTAGCTCCTATAATTCACCCCTCCACTTT	CASSEMAGGSSYNSPLHF
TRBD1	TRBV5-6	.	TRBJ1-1	TGTGCCAGCAGCTCCCTGGACAGGATGAGCACTGAAGCTTTCTTT	CASSSLDRMSTEAFF
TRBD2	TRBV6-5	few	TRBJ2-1	TGTGCCAGCAGTTGGCCAGCGGGAGCATCCTACAATGAGCAGTTCTTC	CASSWPAGASYNEQFF
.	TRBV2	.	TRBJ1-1	TGTGCCAGCAGTCCCACCCGATTGGGGGGAAACACTGAAGCTTTCTTT	CASSPTRLGGNTEAFF
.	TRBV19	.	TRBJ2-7	TGTGCCAGTAGTACCGGGTTCTCCTACGAGCAGTACTTC	CASSTGFSYEQYF
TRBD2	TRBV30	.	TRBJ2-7	TGTGCCTGGAGTGAGGGACTAGCGGCCTACGAGCAGTACTTC	CAWSEGLAAYEQYF
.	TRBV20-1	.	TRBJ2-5	TGCAGTGCTAGTCTGGGGCAGGTGACCCAGTACTTC	CSASLGQVTQYF